The 3 T cell receptor beta chains listed next were all sequenced from one sample in a study of post-analysis software for immune sequencing data. The TCR beta cDNA libraries carried unique molecular identifiers. TCRdb reanalysed the PCR reads using MiXCR and keeps one entry per CDR3 protein. The table includes about 500,000 distinct CDR3 sequences, under 55% detected once. Their specific antigens are unknown. Broader study findings: About 5 TRBV segments were significantly more frequent in patients than in controls. TRBV5-6, TRBV5-1 and TRBV20-1 were among these segments.

The sequenced sample consisted of blood. The receptors were sampled from a girl between 10 and 17 years old with multiple sclerosis.

This clonotype has only a few counts. J is TRBJ1-1 and V is TRBV4-1; D is possibly TRBD1 (6 bases). CDR3 length: 16 amino acids. Trimming stripped 0 bases from V and 0 bases from J, with 11 bases between. Germline CDR1 reads MGHRA; CDR2 reads YSYEKL. Here the CDR3 reads CASSQDPGTMNTEAFF. The CDR3 nucleotides read TGCGCCAGCAGCCAAGATCCCGGGACAATGAACACTGAAGCTTTCTTT.

J is TRBJ1-6 and V is TRBV12-3 or TRBV12-4; 8 bases fit TRBD1. Trimming at V came to 3 bases and at J to 10 bases, leaving 8 bases not matched to a gene. The CDR3 is made up of 15 amino acids. The DNA for the CDR3 is TGTGCCAGCAGTTTGCGGCAGGGGGCATACTCACCCCTCCACTTT. Translation: CASSLRQGAYSPLHF.

The chain combines TRBV19 with TRBJ2-1; 11 nucleotides agree with TRBD2. CDR1 is LNHDA, CDR2 SQIVND, per germline (reference sequence). J gave up 7 bases and V 6 bases, and 8 bases lay outside the gene matches. This CDR3 is built from 15 residues. CDR3 loop: CASSTGLAVGNEQFF. The CDR3 nucleotides read TGTGCCAGTAGCACGGGACTAGCGGTGGGGAATGAGCAGTTCTTC.